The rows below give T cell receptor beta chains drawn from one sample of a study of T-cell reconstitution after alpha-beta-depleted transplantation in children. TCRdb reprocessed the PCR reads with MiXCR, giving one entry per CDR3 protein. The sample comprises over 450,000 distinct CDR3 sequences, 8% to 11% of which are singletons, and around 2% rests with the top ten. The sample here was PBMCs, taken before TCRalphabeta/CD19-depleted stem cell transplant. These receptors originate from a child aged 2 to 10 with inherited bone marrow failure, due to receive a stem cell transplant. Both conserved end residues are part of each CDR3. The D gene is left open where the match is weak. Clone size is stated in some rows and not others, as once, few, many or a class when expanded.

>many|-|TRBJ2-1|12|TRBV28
CAIGEVYNEQFF
TGTGCCATCGGTGAGGTTTACAATGAGCAGTTCTTC
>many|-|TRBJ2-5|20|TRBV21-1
CASSKNRLPRDFKTGETQYF
TGTGCCAGCAGCAAAAATCGACTACCGAGGGACTTTAAAACTGGGGAGACCCAGTACTTC
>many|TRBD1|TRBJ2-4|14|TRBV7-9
CASSFRGQSDIQYF
TGTGCCAGCAGCTTTAGGGGGCAGTCAGACATTCAGTACTTC
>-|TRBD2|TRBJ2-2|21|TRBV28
CASSKTQGAPGLAGVTGELFF
TGTGCCAGCAGTAAAACACAGGGGGCACCGGGACTAGCGGGAGTTACCGGGGAGCTGTTTTTT
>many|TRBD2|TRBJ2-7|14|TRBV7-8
CASSLAGLAGEQYF
TGTGCCAGCAGCTTAGCAGGACTAGCGGGCGAGCAGTACTTC
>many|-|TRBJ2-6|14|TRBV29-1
CSADRSSGANVLTF
TGCAGCGCCGACAGGTCCTCTGGGGCCAACGTCCTGACTTTC
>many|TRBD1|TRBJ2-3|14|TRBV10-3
CAIRTGGAGDTQYF
TGTGCCATCAGGACAGGGGGCGCGGGGGATACGCAGTATTTT
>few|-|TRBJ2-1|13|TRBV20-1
CSASSLASNEQFF
TGCAGTGCCAGCTCCCTAGCTAGCAATGAGCAGTTCTTC
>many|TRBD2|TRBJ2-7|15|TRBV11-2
CASSLGASGTYEQYF
TGTGCCAGCAGCTTAGGGGCTAGCGGAACCTACGAGCAGTACTTC
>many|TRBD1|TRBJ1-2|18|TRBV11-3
CASSSAFNRQGKNYGYTF
TGTGCCAGCAGCTCTGCCTTTAATAGACAGGGAAAAAACTATGGCTACACCTTC
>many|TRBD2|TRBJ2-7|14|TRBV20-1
CSAYALAGAYEQYF
TGCAGTGCTTATGCACTAGCGGGAGCCTACGAGCAGTACTTC
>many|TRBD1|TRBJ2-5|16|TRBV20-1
CSARPIRDSDQETQYF
TGCAGTGCTAGACCTATCCGGGACAGTGATCAAGAGACCCAGTACTTC
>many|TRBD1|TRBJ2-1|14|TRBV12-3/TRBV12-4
CASSLWTGGNEQFF
TGTGCCAGCAGTCTGTGGACAGGAGGCAATGAGCAGTTCTTC
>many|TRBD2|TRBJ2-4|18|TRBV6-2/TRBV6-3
CASTTPSGRAGAKNIQYF
TGTGCCAGCACCACGCCTAGCGGGAGGGCCGGAGCCAAAAACATTCAGTACTTC
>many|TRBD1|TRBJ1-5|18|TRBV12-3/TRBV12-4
CASPIRTGGERSNQPQHF
TGTGCCAGTCCTATCCGGACAGGGGGCGAGAGGAGCAATCAGCCCCAGCATTTT
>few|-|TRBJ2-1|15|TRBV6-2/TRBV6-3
CASSYYGSLYNEQFF
TGTGCCAGCAGCTATTACGGTTCTCTGTACAATGAGCAGTTCTTC
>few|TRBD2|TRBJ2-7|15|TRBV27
CASSFLAGDSYEQYF
TGTGCCAGCAGTTTTCTAGCGGGCGACTCCTACGAGCAGTACTTC
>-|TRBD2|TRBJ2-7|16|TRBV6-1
CASSEVLAGGGREQYF
TGTGCCAGCAGTGAAGTTTTAGCGGGAGGGGGACGGGAGCAGTACTTC
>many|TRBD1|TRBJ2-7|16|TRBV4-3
CASSKEVQGAVYEQYF
TGCGCCAGCAGCAAAGAGGTTCAGGGGGCAGTCTACGAGCAGTACTTC
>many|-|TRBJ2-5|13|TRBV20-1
CSASFSGGETQYF
TGCAGTGCTAGTTTTAGTGGGGGTGAGACCCAGTACTTC
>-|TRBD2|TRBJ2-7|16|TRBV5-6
CASSQGLAGHSYEQYF
TGTGCCAGCAGTCAGGGACTAGCGGGACACTCCTACGAGCAGTACTTC
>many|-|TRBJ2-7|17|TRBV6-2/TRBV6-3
CASSYLVGHPYSYEQYF
TGTGCCAGCAGTTACCTCGTCGGGCATCCTTACTCCTACGAGCAGTACTTC
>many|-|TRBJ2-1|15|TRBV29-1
CSVEGGPSSYNEQFF
TGCAGCGTTGAAGGGGGCCCTAGCTCCTACAATGAGCAGTTCTTC
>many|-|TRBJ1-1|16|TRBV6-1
CASSPGQEAWNTEAFF
TGTGCCAGCAGCCCCGGGCAGGAGGCGTGGAACACTGAAGCTTTCTTT
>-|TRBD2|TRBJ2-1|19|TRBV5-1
CASSLLAGVVPRAYNEQFF
TGCGCCAGCAGCTTGTTAGCGGGAGTTGTCCCGAGGGCCTACAATGAGCAGTTCTTC